This T cell receptor (beta chain) was profiled in a study of T cells in Graves' hyperthyroidism and ophthalmopathy. Whole-study findings and limits: Most expanded thyroid clonotypes above 0.001 recurred in blood.

Individuals with ophthalmopathy presented a Clinical Activity Score of at least 3, a NOSPECS grade of at least 4 and a duration under 3 months. Germline V gene data show CDR1 as SGHTA and CDR2 as FQGNSA. The CDR3 sequence is 13 residues long. The junction had 7 bases not matched to a gene; V was cut back by 5 bases and J by 8 bases. Amplification of TCR beta CDR3 regions was performed using RNA transcripts as template. Using the HTBI primer set, a first-round RT-PCR was run on the TCR CDR3. TCRdb re-called the multiplex PCR reads through MiXCR, storing one row per CDR3 protein. The table shows 600,000 to 700,000 distinct CDR3 sequences, with roughly 15% occurring only once. This clonotype was seen at least ten times. Its target is not known.

The sequence was obtained from a middle-aged woman with Graves' ophthalmopathy. V usage is TRBV7-2 and J usage is TRBJ1-2; 8 bases agree with TRBD1. The specimen was blood. For the CDR3, the DNA is TGTGCCAGCAGCCCCGGACAGGGTCGGGGCTACACCTTC. Translation gives CASSPGQGRGYTF.